This TCR beta chain was retrieved from a study of blood T cell repertoires in COVID-19. Sequencing used immunoSEQ multiplex PCR; TCRdb keeps in-frame clones, though not all of them. The sample carries under 200,000 clones, just over 90% recorded once. The germline V gene has CDR1 ENHRY and CDR2 SYGVKD. This CDR3 is 14 amino acids long. Trimming stripped 7 bases from V and 5 bases from J, with 17 bases between. The clonotype comes from a man aged 18 to 30 with COVID-19, enrolled during active disease. This chain links TRBV10-3 with TRBJ1-2; a possible D gene is TRBD1 (5 bases). Sequencing was done on a sample of peripheral blood. This chain's CDR3 is CAITEVGTGYGYTF. The DNA of the CDR3 is TGTGCCATCACCGAGGTAGGGACTGGATATGGCTACACCTTC.